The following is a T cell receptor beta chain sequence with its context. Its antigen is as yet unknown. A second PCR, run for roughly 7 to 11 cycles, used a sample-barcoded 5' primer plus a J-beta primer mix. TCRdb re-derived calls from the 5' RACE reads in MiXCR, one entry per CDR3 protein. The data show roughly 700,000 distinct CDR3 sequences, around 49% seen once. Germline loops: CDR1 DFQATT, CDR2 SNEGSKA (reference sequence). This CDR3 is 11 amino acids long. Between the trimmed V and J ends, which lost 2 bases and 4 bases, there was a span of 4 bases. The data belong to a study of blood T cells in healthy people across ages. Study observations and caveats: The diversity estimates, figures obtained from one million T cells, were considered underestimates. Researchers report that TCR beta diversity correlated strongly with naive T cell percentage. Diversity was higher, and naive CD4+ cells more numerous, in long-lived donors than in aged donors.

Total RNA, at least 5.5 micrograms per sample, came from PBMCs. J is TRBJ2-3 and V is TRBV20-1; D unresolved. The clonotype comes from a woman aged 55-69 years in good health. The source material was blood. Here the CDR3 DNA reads TGCAGTGCTAGACTCGCAGATACGCAGTATTTT. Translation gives CSARLADTQYF.